Listed below are T cell receptor beta chains from one sample, sequenced in a study of shared clonotypes between healthy human individuals. Sequencing was performed with immunoSEQ multiplex PCR; in TCRdb, only in-frame clones are kept and a portion is missing. The repertoire holds over 1.4 million clones, with around 95% as singletons. The sample comprised naive CD4+ T cells sorted from blood. Receptors originate from a man younger than 45 in good health. CDR3s include the opening cysteine and the closing phenylalanine or tryptophan. The D gene is left open where the match is weak. The size entry is marked missing in some rows and otherwise reads once, few, many or a size class.

CAWSVRGREKLFF | TGTGCCTGGAGTGTAAGGGGGCGCGAAAAACTGTTTTTT | TRBD1 | . | TRBJ1-4 | TRBV30
CASRKIQGNSGANVLTF | TGCGCCAGCCGAAAAATTCAGGGGAACTCTGGGGCCAACGTCCTGACTTTC | . | . | TRBJ2-6 | TRBV5-1
CASSAGQGKPQHF | TGTGCCAGCAGTGCGGGACAGGGGAAGCCCCAGCATTTT | TRBD1 | few | TRBJ1-5 | TRBV6-1
CASSLGSGSTDTQYF | TGTGCCAGCAGCTTAGGTAGCGGGAGTACAGATACGCAGTATTTT | TRBD2 | . | TRBJ2-3 | TRBV7-6
CASSLSGATNEKLFF | TGTGCCAGCAGTTTATCAGGGGCAACTAATGAAAAACTGTTTTTT | . | . | TRBJ1-4 | TRBV6-5
CASSYPTRGPGRREQFF | TGTGCCAGCAGTTACCCCACGAGGGGGCCCGGGCGACGTGAGCAGTTCTTC | TRBD1 | . | TRBJ2-1 | TRBV27
CTTSISSYNEQFF | TGCACCACCAGCATCAGCTCCTACAATGAGCAGTTCTTC | . | . | TRBJ2-1 | TRBV29-1
CASSEQGAKYEQYF | TGTGCCAGCAGCGAACAGGGGGCAAAGTACGAGCAGTACTTC | TRBD1 | . | TRBJ2-7 | TRBV6-5
CATSRGGDVETQYF | TGTGCCACCAGCAGAGGGGGGGATGTGGAGACCCAGTACTTC | . | . | TRBJ2-5 | TRBV15
CASSQGTFTDTQYF | TGTGCCAGCAGCCAGGGGACTTTCACAGATACGCAGTATTTT | . | . | TRBJ2-3 | TRBV14
CASSEYRGSQAFF | TGCGCCAGCAGTGAGTACAGGGGAAGTCAAGCTTTCTTT | TRBD1 | . | TRBJ1-1 | TRBV10-1
CAISGSGRNIGELFF | TGTGCCATCAGTGGGAGCGGGAGGAATATCGGGGAGCTGTTTTTT | TRBD2 | . | TRBJ2-2 | TRBV10-3
CASRGQGTGNTIYF | TGTGCCAGCAGAGGACAGGGAACAGGAAACACCATATATTTT | TRBD1 | . | TRBJ1-3 | TRBV5-4
CASSYPGGAFF | TGTGCCAGCAGTTACCCCGGGGGAGCTTTCTTT | . | once | TRBJ1-1 | TRBV6-5
CATSDSRIETQYF | TGTGCCACCAGCGACAGTCGAATAGAGACCCAGTACTTC | . | . | TRBJ2-5 | TRBV15
CASSPQVQYNEQFF | TGTGCCAGCTCACCGCAAGTCCAATACAATGAGCAGTTCTTC | . | . | TRBJ2-1 | TRBV18
CASSVVAVPYNEQFF | TGTGCCAGCAGCGTCGTGGCAGTTCCCTACAATGAGCAGTTCTTC | . | once | TRBJ2-1 | TRBV9
CASSYGGNYGELFF | TGTGCCAGCAGTTATGGGGGGAATTACGGGGAGCTGTTTTTT | . | . | TRBJ2-2 | TRBV6-6
CASSGTMNTEAFF | TGTGCCAGTAGTGGGACAATGAACACTGAAGCTTTCTTT | . | . | TRBJ1-1 | TRBV19
CASRQREGTSGTRGSYNEQFF | TGTGCCAGTCGTCAAAGGGAGGGGACTAGCGGGACTAGGGGCTCCTACAATGAGCAGTTCTTC | TRBD2 | . | TRBJ2-1 | TRBV19
CASRGGGLAPIESSYNEQFF | TGCGCCAGCAGGGGGGGCGGACTAGCGCCGATTGAAAGCTCCTACAATGAGCAGTTCTTC | TRBD2 | . | TRBJ2-1 | TRBV5-1
CASSQESAGGPYEQYF | TGCGCCAGCAGCCAAGAGTCTGCGGGAGGGCCCTACGAGCAGTACTTC | TRBD2 | . | TRBJ2-7 | TRBV4-3
CASSSLPSGTDTDTQYF | TGCGCCAGCAGCTCACTCCCTAGCGGGACTGACACAGATACGCAGTATTTT | TRBD2 | . | TRBJ2-3 | TRBV5-1
CASSLARGLYGYTF | TGCGCCAGCAGCTTGGCCAGGGGGCTCTATGGCTACACCTTC | TRBD1 | once | TRBJ1-2 | TRBV5-1
CASSLGSGSNQPQHF | TGTGCCAGCAGTTTAGGTTCCGGTAGCAATCAGCCCCAGCATTTT | . | . | TRBJ1-5 | TRBV6-1
CSARDRTIGGYTF | TGCAGCGCCAGGGACCGAACAATTGGTGGCTACACCTTC | . | . | TRBJ1-2 | TRBV29-1
CASRETGGPYEQYF | TGTGCCAGCAGAGAAACAGGGGGCCCCTACGAGCAGTACTTC | TRBD1 | . | TRBJ2-7 | TRBV6-6
CASPNRGAYNEQFF | TGTGCCAGCCCGAACCGGGGGGCCTACAATGAGCAGTTCTTC | . | . | TRBJ2-1 | TRBV21-1
CASSPAFSEQYF | TGCGCCAGCAGCCCCGCTTTCTCCGAGCAGTACTTC | . | . | TRBJ2-7 | TRBV5-1
CATNRGWGSQHF | TGTGCCACAAACAGGGGATGGGGGTCCCAGCATTTT | TRBD1 | . | TRBJ1-5 | TRBV19
CASNTIRAYNEQFF | TGTGCCAGCAACACAATCCGGGCTTACAATGAGCAGTTCTTC | . | . | TRBJ2-1 | TRBV6-5
CASSMLGPYEQYF | TGTGCCAGCAGCATGCTAGGGCCCTACGAGCAGTACTTC | . | . | TRBJ2-7 | TRBV7-2
CASSDGLAIGAHNEQFF | TGTGCCAGCAGTGACGGACTAGCGATCGGGGCCCACAATGAGCAGTTCTTC | TRBD2 | few | TRBJ2-1 | TRBV27
CASSPFRGVNEQFF | TGTGCCAGCTCACCATTTCGGGGGGTGAATGAGCAGTTCTTC | TRBD2 | . | TRBJ2-1 | TRBV18
CASSYYASGSNNEQFF | TGTGCCAGCAGTTACTATGCTAGCGGGAGTAATAATGAGCAGTTCTTC | TRBD2 | . | TRBJ2-1 | TRBV6-5
CASRRTGGGSYEQYF | TGTGCCAGCCGGAGAACGGGAGGAGGTTCCTACGAGCAGTACTTC | TRBD2 | . | TRBJ2-7 | TRBV27
CAVGTVGYTF | TGTGCCGTTGGGACAGTTGGCTACACCTTC | TRBD1 | . | TRBJ1-2 | TRBV28
CATSREDMIGELFF | TGTGCCACCAGCAGAGAGGACATGATCGGGGAGCTGTTTTTT | . | . | TRBJ2-2 | TRBV15
CASSVLDRVDYGYTF | TGTGCCAGCAGCGTCTTAGACAGGGTTGACTATGGCTACACCTTC | TRBD1 | . | TRBJ1-2 | TRBV9
CAGLAGVYNEQFF | TGTGCCGGATTAGCGGGAGTCTACAATGAGCAGTTCTTC | TRBD2 | . | TRBJ2-1 | TRBV7-9
CASSLLSGNTIYF | TGTGCCAGTAGCCTCCTCTCTGGAAACACCATATATTTT | . | . | TRBJ1-3 | TRBV19
CASSQDQTGGLLVEQFF | TGCGCCAGCAGCCAAGACCAGACAGGGGGATTATTAGTTGAGCAGTTCTTC | TRBD1 | . | TRBJ2-1 | TRBV4-1
CASGGRRVDTQYF | TGTGCCAGCGGTGGAAGGCGGGTAGATACGCAGTATTTT | . | . | TRBJ2-3 | TRBV7-2
CASSFGLTIQPQHF | TGTGCCAGCAGCTTCGGTCTCACAATTCAGCCCCAGCATTTT | . | . | TRBJ1-5 | TRBV7-2
CASSFRQGGTGELFF | TGTGCCAGCAGTTTTAGGCAGGGGGGAACCGGGGAGCTGTTTTTT | . | . | TRBJ2-2 | TRBV28
CASSEWRVGGETQYF | TGTGCCAGCAGTGAATGGAGGGTAGGTGGAGAGACCCAGTACTTC | . | . | TRBJ2-5 | TRBV25-1
CSGGTGVAGELFF | TGCAGCGGGGGGACAGGGGTCGCCGGGGAGCTGTTTTTT | TRBD1 | . | TRBJ2-2 | TRBV29-1
CASSLRSSPSTDTQYF | TGTGCCAGCAGCTTACGGAGCAGCCCTAGCACAGATACGCAGTATTTT | . | . | TRBJ2-3 | TRBV7-2
CASSVVGGTEQYF | TGTGCCAGCAGCGTAGTTGGGGGGACTGAGCAGTACTTC | . | . | TRBJ2-7 | TRBV9
CASRTEPLAHREQYF | TGTGCCAGCAGAACCGAACCACTAGCGCACCGGGAGCAGTACTTC | TRBD2 | . | TRBJ2-7 | TRBV2
CARRTSGRRFCKHYNEQFF | TGTGCCAGAAGGACTAGCGGGAGAAGGTTTTGCAAACACTACAATGAGCAGTTCTTC | TRBD2 | . | TRBJ2-1 | TRBV11-2
CASSYPKGLAAGELFF | TGTGCCAGCAGTTACCCAAAAGGACTAGCGGCCGGGGAGCTGTTTTTT | TRBD2 | . | TRBJ2-2 | TRBV6-6
CASSTGERRKPQHF | TGTGCCAGCAGCACAGGGGAAAGACGGAAGCCCCAGCATTTT | TRBD1 | . | TRBJ1-5 | TRBV6-5